One TCR beta chain is described in this entry. Its antigen is not known. This entry is derived from a study of T cell responses to AZD1222 COVID-19 vaccine. CDR3 size: 14 residues. Germline CDR1 is SNHLY and CDR2 is FYNNEI. V lost 7 bases and J lost 0, with 10 bases in between. Findings and caveats of the study: Increased Spike-specific TCR breadth and depth were observed after two AZD1222 doses. Donors, mostly white British, included more females; clonal diversity was possibly underestimated. Spike-wide vaccine-associated CD4 TCRs dominated at 160-218 and 743-854. Of spike-specific TCRs, nearly half reportedly target regions left unmutated in variants.

The assay was immunoSEQ multiplex PCR, and TCRdb's table has in-frame clones only and misses some. The sample lists about 150,000 clones; 90% to 95% were seen once. The clonotype originates from an adult who received the AZD1222 COVID-19 vaccine. The gene calls are TRBV2 and TRBJ1-5; D call uncertain. The specimen comprised peripheral blood, sampled 28 days after the second AZD1222 dose. The CDR3 loop is CASTGWSSNQPQHF. The CDR3 DNA reads as TGTGCCAGCACCGGCTGGAGTAGCAATCAGCCCCAGCATTTT.